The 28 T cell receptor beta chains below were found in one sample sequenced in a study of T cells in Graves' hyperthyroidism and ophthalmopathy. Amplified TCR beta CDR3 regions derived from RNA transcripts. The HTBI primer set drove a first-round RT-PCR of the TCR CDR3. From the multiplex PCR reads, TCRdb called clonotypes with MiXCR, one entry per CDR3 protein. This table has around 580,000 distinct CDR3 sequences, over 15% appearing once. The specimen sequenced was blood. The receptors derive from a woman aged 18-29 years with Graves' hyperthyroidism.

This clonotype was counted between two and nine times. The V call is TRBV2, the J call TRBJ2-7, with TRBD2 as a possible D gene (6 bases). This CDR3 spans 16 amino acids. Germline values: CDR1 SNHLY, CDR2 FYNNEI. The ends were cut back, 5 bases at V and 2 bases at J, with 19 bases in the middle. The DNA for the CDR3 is TGTGCCAGCAGTCCCAGTGGGGGGAGAAGAACCTACGAGCAGTACTTC. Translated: CASSPSGGRRTYEQYF. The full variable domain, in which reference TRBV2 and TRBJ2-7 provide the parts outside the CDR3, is EPEVTQTPSHQVTQMGQEVILRCVPISNHLYFYWYRQILGQKVEFLVSFYNNEISEKSEIFDDQFSVERPDGSNFTLKIRSTKLEDSAMYFCASSPSGGRRTYEQYFGPGTRLTVT.

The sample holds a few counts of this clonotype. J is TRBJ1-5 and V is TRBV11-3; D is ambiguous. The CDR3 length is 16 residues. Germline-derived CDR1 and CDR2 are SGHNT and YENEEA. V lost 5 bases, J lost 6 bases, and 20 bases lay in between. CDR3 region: CASSRPVWFMGQPQHF. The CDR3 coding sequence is TGTGCCAGCAGCCGACCTGTCTGGTTCATGGGTCAGCCCCAGCATTTT. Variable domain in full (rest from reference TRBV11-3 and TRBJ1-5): EAGVVQSPRYKIIEKKQPVAFWCNPISGHNTLYWYLQNLGQGPELLIRYENEEAVDDSQLPKDRFSAERLKGVDSTLKIQPAELGDSAVYLCASSRPVWFMGQPQHFGDGTRLSIL.

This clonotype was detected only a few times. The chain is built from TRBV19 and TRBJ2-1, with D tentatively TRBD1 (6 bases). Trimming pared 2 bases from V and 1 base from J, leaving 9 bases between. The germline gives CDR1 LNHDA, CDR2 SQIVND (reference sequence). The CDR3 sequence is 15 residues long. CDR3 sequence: CASSINDRSYNEQFF. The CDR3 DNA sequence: TGTGCCAGTAGTATAAATGACAGGTCCTACAATGAGCAGTTCTTC.

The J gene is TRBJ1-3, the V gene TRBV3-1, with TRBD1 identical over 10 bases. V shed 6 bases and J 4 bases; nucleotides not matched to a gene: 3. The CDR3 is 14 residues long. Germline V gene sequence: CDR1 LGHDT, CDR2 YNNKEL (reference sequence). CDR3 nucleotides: TGTGCCAGCAGGGGACAGGGGTCCGGAAACACCATATATTTT. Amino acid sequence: CASRGQGSGNTIYF.

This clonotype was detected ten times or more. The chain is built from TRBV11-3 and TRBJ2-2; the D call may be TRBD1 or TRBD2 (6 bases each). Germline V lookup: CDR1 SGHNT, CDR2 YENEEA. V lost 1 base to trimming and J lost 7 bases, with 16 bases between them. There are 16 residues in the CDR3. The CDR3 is CASSLGLTGGGGELFF. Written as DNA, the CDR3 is TGTGCCAGCAGCTTAGGATTAACCGGGGGCGGCGGGGAGCTGTTTTTT. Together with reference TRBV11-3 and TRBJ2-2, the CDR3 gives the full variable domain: EAGVVQSPRYKIIEKKQPVAFWCNPISGHNTLYWYLQNLGQGPELLIRYENEEAVDDSQLPKDRFSAERLKGVDSTLKIQPAELGDSAVYLCASSLGLTGGGGELFFGEGSRLTVL.

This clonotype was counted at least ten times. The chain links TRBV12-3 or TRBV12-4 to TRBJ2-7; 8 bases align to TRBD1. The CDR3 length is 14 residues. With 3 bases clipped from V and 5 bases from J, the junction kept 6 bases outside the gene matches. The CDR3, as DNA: TGTGCCAGCAGTTTGAGGCAGGGGGCGGACGAGCAGTACTTC. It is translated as CASSLRQGADEQYF.

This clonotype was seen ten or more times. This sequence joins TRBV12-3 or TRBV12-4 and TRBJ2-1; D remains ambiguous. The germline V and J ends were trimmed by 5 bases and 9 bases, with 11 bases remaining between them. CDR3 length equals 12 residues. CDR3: CASSPREAEQFF. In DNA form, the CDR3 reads TGTGCCAGCAGTCCCAGAGAGGCTGAGCAGTTCTTC.

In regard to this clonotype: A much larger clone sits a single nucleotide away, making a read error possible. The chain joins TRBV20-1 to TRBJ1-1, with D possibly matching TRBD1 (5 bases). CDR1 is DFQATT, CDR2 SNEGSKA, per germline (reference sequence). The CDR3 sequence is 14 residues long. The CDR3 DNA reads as TGCAGTGCTAGTTCGGGGGGTTTGAACACTGAAGGTTTCTTT. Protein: CSASSGGLNTEGFF.

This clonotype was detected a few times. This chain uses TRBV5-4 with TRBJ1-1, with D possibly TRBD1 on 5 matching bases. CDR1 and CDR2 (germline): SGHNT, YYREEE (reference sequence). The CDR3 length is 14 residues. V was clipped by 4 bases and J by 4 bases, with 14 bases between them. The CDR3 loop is CASSGPQGSTEAFF. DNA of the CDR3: TGTGCCAGCAGCGGGCCTCAGGGTTCCACTGAAGCTTTCTTT.

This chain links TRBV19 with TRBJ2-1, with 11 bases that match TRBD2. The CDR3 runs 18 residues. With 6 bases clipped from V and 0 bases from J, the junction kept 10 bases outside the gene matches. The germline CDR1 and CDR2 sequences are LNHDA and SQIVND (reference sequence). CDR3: CASRTSGTVLGSYNEQFF. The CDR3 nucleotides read TGTGCCAGTAGGACTAGCGGGACCGTATTGGGCTCCTACAATGAGCAGTTCTTC.

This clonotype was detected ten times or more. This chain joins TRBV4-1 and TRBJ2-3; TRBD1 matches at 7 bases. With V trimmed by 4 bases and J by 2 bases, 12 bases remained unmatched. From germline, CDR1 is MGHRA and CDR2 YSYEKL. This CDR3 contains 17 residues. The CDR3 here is CASSLVRDSWDTDTQYF. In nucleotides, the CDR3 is TGCGCCAGCAGCCTAGTACGGGACAGTTGGGACACAGATACGCAGTATTTT.

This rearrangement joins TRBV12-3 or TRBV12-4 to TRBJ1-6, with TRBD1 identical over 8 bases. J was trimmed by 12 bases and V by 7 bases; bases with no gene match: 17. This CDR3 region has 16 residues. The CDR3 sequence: CASKFGQGRGPLPLHF. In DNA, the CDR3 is TGTGCCAGCAAGTTTGGACAGGGAAGGGGACCTTTACCCCTCCACTTT.

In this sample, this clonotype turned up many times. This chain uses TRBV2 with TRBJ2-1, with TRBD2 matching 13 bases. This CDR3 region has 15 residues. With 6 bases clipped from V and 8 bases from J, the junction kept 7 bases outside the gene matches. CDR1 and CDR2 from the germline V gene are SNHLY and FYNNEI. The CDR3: CASSDGLAGVYEQFF. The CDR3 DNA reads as TGTGCCAGCAGCGACGGACTAGCGGGAGTTTATGAGCAGTTCTTC.

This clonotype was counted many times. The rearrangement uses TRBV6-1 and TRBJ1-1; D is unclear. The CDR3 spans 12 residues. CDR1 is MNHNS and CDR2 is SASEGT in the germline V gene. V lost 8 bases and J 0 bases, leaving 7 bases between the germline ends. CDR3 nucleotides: TGTGCCAGCCCTACACTGAACACTGAAGCTTTCTTT. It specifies CASPTLNTEAFF.

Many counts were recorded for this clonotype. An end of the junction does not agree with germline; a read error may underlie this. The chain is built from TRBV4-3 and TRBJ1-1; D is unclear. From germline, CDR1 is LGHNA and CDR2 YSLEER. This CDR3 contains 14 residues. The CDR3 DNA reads TGTGCCAGCAGCCAAGATCTTGGCAACACTGAAGCTTTCTTT. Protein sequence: CASSQDLGNTEAFF.

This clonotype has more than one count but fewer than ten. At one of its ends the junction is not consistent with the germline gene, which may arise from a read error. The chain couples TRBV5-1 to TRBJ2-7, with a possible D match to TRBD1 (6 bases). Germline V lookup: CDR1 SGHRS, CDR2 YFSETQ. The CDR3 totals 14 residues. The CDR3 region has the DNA TGCGCCAGCGGCTTGGGGGCCTTTGGAAACGAGCAGTACTTC. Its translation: CASGLGAFGNEQYF.

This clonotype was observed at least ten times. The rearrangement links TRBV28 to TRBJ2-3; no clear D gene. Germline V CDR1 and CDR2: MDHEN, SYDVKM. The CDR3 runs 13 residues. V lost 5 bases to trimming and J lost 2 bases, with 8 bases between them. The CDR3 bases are TGTGCCAGCAGTACCCCCGCCACAGATACGCAGTATTTT. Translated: CASSTPATDTQYF.

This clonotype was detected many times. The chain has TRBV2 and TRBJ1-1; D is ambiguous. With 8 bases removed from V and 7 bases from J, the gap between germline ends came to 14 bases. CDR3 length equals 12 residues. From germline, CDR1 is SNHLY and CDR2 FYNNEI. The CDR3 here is CASRSLKLEAFF. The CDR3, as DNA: TGTGCCAGCCGTTCCTTGAAGCTTGAAGCTTTCTTT.

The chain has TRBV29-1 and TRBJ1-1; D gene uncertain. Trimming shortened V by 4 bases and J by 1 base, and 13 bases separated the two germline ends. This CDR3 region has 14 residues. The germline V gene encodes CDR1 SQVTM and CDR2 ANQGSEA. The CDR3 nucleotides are TGCAGCGTTGGAGTATATCCAGGGAACACTGAAGCTTTCTTT. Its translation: CSVGVYPGNTEAFF.

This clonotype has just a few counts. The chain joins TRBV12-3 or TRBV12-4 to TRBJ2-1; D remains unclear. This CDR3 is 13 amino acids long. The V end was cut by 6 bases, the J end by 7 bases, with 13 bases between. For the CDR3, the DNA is TGTGCCAGCAGACGTCCAGAGCTGAATGAGCAGTTCTTC. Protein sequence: CASRRPELNEQFF.

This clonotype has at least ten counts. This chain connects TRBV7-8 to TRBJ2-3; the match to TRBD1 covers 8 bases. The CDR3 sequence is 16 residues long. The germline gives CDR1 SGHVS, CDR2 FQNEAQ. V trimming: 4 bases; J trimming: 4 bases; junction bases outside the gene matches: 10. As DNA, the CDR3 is TGTGCCAGCAGCTGGCCTTCGGACAGGGACGCAGATACGCAGTATTTT. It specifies CASSWPSDRDADTQYF. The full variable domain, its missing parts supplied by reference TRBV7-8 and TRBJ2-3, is GAGVSQSPRYKVAKRGQDVALRCDPISGHVSLFWYQQALGQGPEFLTYFQNEAQLDKSGLPSDRFFAERPEGSVSTLKIQRTQQEDSAVYLCASSWPSDRDADTQYFGPGTRLTVL.

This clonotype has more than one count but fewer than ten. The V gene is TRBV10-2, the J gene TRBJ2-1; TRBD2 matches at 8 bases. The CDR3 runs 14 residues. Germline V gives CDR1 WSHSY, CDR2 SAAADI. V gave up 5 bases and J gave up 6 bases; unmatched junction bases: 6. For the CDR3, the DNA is TGCGCCAGCAGTAGCGGGGGCGGGGGCAATGAGCAGTTCTTC. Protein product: CASSSGGGGNEQFF.

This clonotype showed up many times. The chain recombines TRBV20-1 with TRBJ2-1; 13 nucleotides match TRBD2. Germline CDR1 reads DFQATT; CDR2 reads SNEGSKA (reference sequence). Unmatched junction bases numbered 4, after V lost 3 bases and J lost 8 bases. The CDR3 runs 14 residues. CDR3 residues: CSASPGLAGDEQFF. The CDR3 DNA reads TGCAGTGCTAGCCCTGGACTAGCGGGAGATGAGCAGTTCTTC.

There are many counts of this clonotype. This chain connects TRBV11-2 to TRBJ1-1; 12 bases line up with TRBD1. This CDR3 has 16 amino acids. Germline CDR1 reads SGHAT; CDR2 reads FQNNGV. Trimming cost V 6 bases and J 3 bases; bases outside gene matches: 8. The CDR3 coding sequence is TGTGCCAGCAGGGCCGGGACAGGGGGCTGGTACACTGAAGCTTTCTTT. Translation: CASRAGTGGWYTEAFF.

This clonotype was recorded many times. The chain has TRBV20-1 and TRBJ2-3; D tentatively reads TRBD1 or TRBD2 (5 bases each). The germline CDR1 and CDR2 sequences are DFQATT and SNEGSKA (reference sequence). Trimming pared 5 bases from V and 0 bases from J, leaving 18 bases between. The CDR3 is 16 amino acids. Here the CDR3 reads CSAPTLRDVSTDTQYF. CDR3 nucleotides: TGCAGTGCTCCTACGCTCCGGGACGTTAGCACAGATACGCAGTATTTT.

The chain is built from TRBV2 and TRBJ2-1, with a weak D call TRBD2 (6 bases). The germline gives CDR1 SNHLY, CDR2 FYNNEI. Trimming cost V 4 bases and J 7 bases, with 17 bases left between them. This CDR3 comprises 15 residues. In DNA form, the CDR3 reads TGTGCCAGCAGTGCACTAGCAAGGGGCGGGAATGAGCAGTTCTTC. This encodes CASSALARGGNEQFF.

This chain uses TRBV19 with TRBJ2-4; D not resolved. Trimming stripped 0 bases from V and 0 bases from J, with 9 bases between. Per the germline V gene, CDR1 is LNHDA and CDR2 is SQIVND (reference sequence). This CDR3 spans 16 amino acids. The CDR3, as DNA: TGTGCCAGTAGTATAGACGGAGTACTAGCCAAAAACATTCAGTACTTC. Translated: CASSIDGVLAKNIQYF.

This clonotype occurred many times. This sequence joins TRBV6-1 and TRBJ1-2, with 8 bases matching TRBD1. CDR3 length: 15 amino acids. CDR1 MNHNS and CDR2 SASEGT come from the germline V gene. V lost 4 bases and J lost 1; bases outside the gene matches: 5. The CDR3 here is CASSGGQEINYGYTF. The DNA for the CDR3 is TGTGCCAGCAGTGGGGGACAGGAGATTAACTATGGCTACACCTTC.